One and the same sample provided the 20 T cell receptor beta chains below, sequenced in a study of shared clonotypes between healthy human individuals. Generated by immunoSEQ multiplex PCR, the TCRdb table keeps only in-frame clones and is missing some. This table has around 1.4 million clones, 98% appearing once. The sample comprised naive CD4+ T cells sorted from blood. The subset here: CD45RA+ positively selected. The origin of the receptors is a man younger than 45 in good health.

The chain employs TRBV5-4 and TRBJ1-2; 9 nucleotides agree with TRBD1. This CDR3 has 13 amino acids. Per germline, CDR1 SGHNT and CDR2 YYREEE (reference sequence). The V and J ends lost 4 bases and 8 bases, in that order; junction bases with no gene match: 6. This CDR3 is CASSRDRAGGYTF. The CDR3, as DNA: TGTGCCAGCAGCAGGGACAGGGCAGGAGGCTACACCTTC.

The rearrangement links TRBV9 to TRBJ2-7; D unclear. Trimming shortened V by 0 bases and J by 3 bases, and 7 bases separated the two germline ends. The CDR3 totals 13 residues. The germline V gene has CDR1 SGDLS and CDR2 YYNGEE. The CDR3 region has the DNA TGTGCCAGCAGCGTAGCCGGAAACTACGAGCAGTACTTC. Protein product: CASSVAGNYEQYF.

The chain combines TRBV9 with TRBJ2-5; no clear D gene. Germline V gene sequence: CDR1 SGDLS, CDR2 YYNGEE. The V and J ends lost 0 bases and 1 base respectively, with 13 bases between them. The CDR3 loop spans 16 amino acids. CDR3: CASSVEHGNFQETQYF. DNA for the CDR3: TGTGCCAGCAGCGTAGAACACGGTAACTTCCAAGAGACCCAGTACTTC.

V is TRBV19 and J is TRBJ1-5, with D possibly being TRBD1 (6 bases). Trimming removed 5 bases from V and 6 bases from J, with 8 bases in between. The CDR3 loop spans 12 amino acids. Germline V gene lookup returns CDR1 LNHDA and CDR2 SQIVND (reference sequence). CDR3 DNA: TGTGCCAGTAGTGAGGGGGTTCAGCCCCAGCATTTT. Its protein product is CASSEGVQPQHF.

The chain carries TRBV19 and TRBJ2-2; D may be TRBD1 or TRBD2 (6 bases each). The CDR3 runs 15 residues. Germline V lookup: CDR1 LNHDA, CDR2 SQIVND (reference sequence). Deletions cut 0 bases from V and 4 bases from J, with 9 bases between. The CDR3 DNA sequence: TGTGCCAGTAGTATAGATGGGGGGCGCACCGGGGAGCTGTTTTTT. Protein sequence: CASSIDGGRTGELFF. Full variable domain (outside the CDR3, taken from reference TRBV19 and TRBJ2-2): DGGITQSPKYLFRKEGQNVTLSCEQNLNHDAMYWYRQDPGQGLRLIYYSQIVNDFQKGDIAEGYSVSREKKESFPLTVTSAQKNPTAFYLCASSIDGGRTGELFFGEGSRLTVL.

The chain couples TRBV7-8 to TRBJ2-7, with D unresolved. The CDR3 runs to 14 residues. The germline V gene encodes CDR1 SGHVS and CDR2 FQNEAQ. Trimming took off 1 base at V and 3 bases at J, with 10 bases between the two ends. CDR3 amino acids: CASSLGAQIYEQYF. The DNA for the CDR3 is TGTGCCAGCAGCTTAGGGGCCCAAATCTACGAGCAGTACTTC.

The V and J genes are TRBV6-5 and TRBJ1-2; no clear D gene. The V end lost 6 bases, the J end lost 4 bases, and 12 bases lay between the germline ends. This CDR3 has 13 amino acids. Germline V gene sequence: CDR1 MNHEY, CDR2 SVGAGI. CDR3: CASRPTASYGYTF. The CDR3 DNA sequence: TGTGCCAGCAGACCAACGGCGTCCTATGGCTACACCTTC.

This clone appeared a single time. This rearrangement joins TRBV27 to TRBJ2-7; D is possibly TRBD2 (6 bases). Trimming left V 7 bases short and J 6 bases short, with 13 bases between. The germline V gene has CDR1 MNHEY and CDR2 SMNVEV (reference sequence). The CDR3 has 12 amino acids. CDR3 loop: CASNRGTGEQYF. For the CDR3, the DNA is TGTGCCAGCAACCGGGGGACGGGCGAGCAGTACTTC.

The chain recombines TRBV27 with TRBJ2-7; 7 bases line up with TRBD2. CDR3 size: 14 residues. Germline V CDR1 and CDR2: MNHEY, SMNVEV (reference sequence). Trimming at V came to 6 bases and at J to 9 bases, leaving 14 bases not matched to a gene. The CDR3 bases are TGTGCCAGCAGACCATCGGGAGGCGGGTTCGGGCAGTACTTC. Amino acids: CASRPSGGGFGQYF.

V and J are TRBV29-1 and TRBJ1-2; 9 bases are a match to TRBD1. This CDR3 is 13 amino acids long. V was clipped by 6 bases and J by 4 bases; unmatched bases: 6. The germline V gene has CDR1 SQVTM and CDR2 ANQGSEA. Here the CDR3 DNA reads TGCAGCGTCTTTCCGGACAGGGGCTATGGCTACACCTTC. This sequence encodes CSVFPDRGYGYTF. The full variable domain, with the rest looked up from reference TRBV29-1 and TRBJ1-2, is SAVISQKPSRDICQRGTSLTIQCQVDSQVTMMFWYRQQPGQSLTLIATANQGSEATYESGFVIDKFPISRPNLTFSTLTVSNMSPEDSSIYLCSVFPDRGYGYTFGSGTRLTVV.

The genes are TRBV5-1 and TRBJ1-1; TRBD1 might be the D (5 bases). V was trimmed by 4 bases and J by 3 bases, leaving 19 bases between them. Germline-derived CDR1 and CDR2 are SGHRS and YFSETQ. CDR3 length: 16 residues. This chain's CDR3 is CASSAEPWTGDTEAFF. As DNA, the CDR3 is TGCGCCAGCAGCGCCGAACCGTGGACGGGGGACACTGAAGCTTTCTTT.

V is TRBV9 and J is TRBJ2-3; D may be TRBD2 (6 bases). The ends were cut back, 2 bases at V and 4 bases at J, with 14 bases in the middle. Per germline, CDR1 SGDLS and CDR2 YYNGEE. This CDR3 contains 15 residues. CDR3 loop: CASSVERWGADTQYF. The CDR3 nucleotides are TGTGCCAGCAGCGTTGAACGTTGGGGGGCAGATACGCAGTATTTT.

V and J are TRBV9 and TRBJ1-4; D remains unclear. This CDR3 is built from 16 residues. Per the germline V gene, CDR1 is SGDLS and CDR2 is YYNGEE. V gave up 3 bases and J gave up 0 bases, with 12 bases separating them. The chain's CDR3 is CASSANVGTTNEKLFF. CDR3 bases: TGTGCCAGCAGCGCCAATGTGGGGACAACTAATGAAAAACTGTTTTTT.

V and J are TRBV2 and TRBJ1-5; D is uncertain. From germline, CDR1 is SNHLY and CDR2 FYNNEI. The V end was cut by 4 bases, the J end by 5 bases, with 9 bases between. This CDR3 comprises 13 residues. The CDR3 protein is CASSAIEYQPQHF. The CDR3 nucleotides are TGTGCCAGCAGTGCAATCGAATATCAGCCCCAGCATTTT.

The chain recombines TRBV11-2 with TRBJ2-3, with D possibly TRBD2 on 6 matching bases. The germline V gene has CDR1 SGHAT and CDR2 FQNNGV. The CDR3 covers 16 residues. Deletions cut 5 bases from V and 4 bases from J, with 19 bases between. The CDR3: CASSPQSPGTPDTQYF. The CDR3 DNA reads TGTGCCAGCAGCCCACAATCTCCCGGGACTCCAGATACGCAGTATTTT.

This rearrangement joins TRBV25-1 to TRBJ2-2, with 7 bases that match TRBD2. Germline trimming cut 2 bases from V and 0 bases from J; bases unmatched to any gene: 3. This CDR3 has 16 amino acids. From germline, CDR1 is MGHDK and CDR2 SYGVNS. CDR3 sequence (DNA): TGTGCCAGCAGTGAAAGCAGCGGGGCGAACACCGGGGAGCTGTTTTTT. This translates into CASSESSGANTGELFF.

In its sample, this clone was seen once. This chain joins TRBV6-6 and TRBJ1-2, with unresolved D. The CDR3 totals 13 residues. Per the germline V gene, CDR1 is MNHNY and CDR2 is SVGAGI (reference sequence). V lost 6 bases, J lost 3 bases, and 11 bases lay in between. The CDR3 coding sequence is TGTGCCAGCAGCCTAGGACTGGACTATGGCTACACCTTC. Translated, it gives CASSLGLDYGYTF.

This clone came up once. The chain joins TRBV7-9 to TRBJ2-3; D is perhaps TRBD1 or TRBD2 (6 bases each). V gave up 7 bases and J gave up 2 bases, with 19 bases separating them. The CDR3 is 16 amino acids. Germline CDR1 reads SEHNR; CDR2 reads FQNEAQ (reference sequence). The CDR3 sequence: CASTARRGENTDTQYF. The CDR3 coding sequence is TGTGCCAGCACCGCCAGGAGGGGGGAGAACACAGATACGCAGTATTTT.

The rearrangement uses TRBV28 and TRBJ2-1; D could derive from TRBD1 or TRBD2 (5 bases each). The ends were cut back, 5 bases at V and 4 bases at J, with 12 bases in the middle. This CDR3 is 14 amino acids long. Germline loops: CDR1 MDHEN, CDR2 SYDVKM. CDR3 DNA sequence: TGTGCCAGCAGTACCGGGACCGTATACAATGAGCAGTTCTTC. Protein sequence: CASSTGTVYNEQFF.

This chain joins TRBV6-6 and TRBJ2-1, with 12 bases aligning to TRBD2. This CDR3 region has 13 residues. The J segment lost 6 bases and the V segment lost 6 bases, leaving 0 bases of the junction unmatched. Germline V CDR1 and CDR2: MNHNY, SVGAGI (reference sequence). CDR3 sequence (DNA): TGTGCCAGCAGGACTAGCGGGGGCAATGAGCAGTTCTTC. This gives the protein CASRTSGGNEQFF.